This TCR beta chain was identified in a study of cytomegalovirus exposure and HLA in healthy donors. Broader study findings: The authors listed around 150 TCR beta chains as cytomegalovirus-associated. Some V segments, TRBV6-2 and TRBV6-3 among them, were indistinguishable and were therefore excluded. Per a later analysis, 15,000 to 20,000 TCR beta sequences showed association with HLA alleles at 0.05 false discovery rate.

This PCR relied on a set of 60 Vbeta primers and 13 Jbeta primers. The data were produced by immunoSEQ multiplex PCR, yet TCRdb's version contains in-frame clones alone and is incomplete. The sample carries around 130,000 clones, 83% recorded once. The junction had 8 bases not matched to a gene; V was cut back by 6 bases and J by 4 bases. Germline CDR1 is MDHEN and CDR2 is SYDVKM. The CDR3 sequence is 15 residues long. Turning to this clone: The antigen remains unidentified.

The sequenced sample was PBMCs. This TCR was recovered from a girl aged 2 to 10 in good health and CMV-seronegative. The chain couples TRBV28 to TRBJ2-7; 11 bases agree with TRBD1. The DNA of the CDR3 is TGTGCCAGCAGAGACGGGACAGGGGGGTTTTACGAGCAGTACTTC. Translating gives CASRDGTGGFYEQYF.